The rows below give T cell receptor beta chains drawn from one sample of a study of blood T cell repertoires in COVID-19. Clones were sequenced by immunoSEQ multiplex PCR, and TCRdb holds only the in-frame ones, with some missing. The profile shows about 330,000 clones, roughly 90% of them singletons. The sequenced material came from PBMCs or T cells enriched from blood (not recorded which). The source is a woman aged 30 to 39 who had recovered from COVID-19. The CDR3 runs from the conserved cysteine through the conserved F or W. A D gene is named only where the DNA matches it firmly. Where a row states a size, it is once, few, many or the class of an expanded clone; other rows omit it.

j_call: TRBJ2-4
d_call: .
v_call: TRBV7-9
clone_size: .
cdr3_aa: CASSPGVLAKNIQYF
cdr3_nt: TGTGCCAGCAGCCCAGGGGTATTAGCCAAAAACATTCAGTACTTC

j_call: TRBJ1-5
d_call: .
v_call: TRBV2
clone_size: .
cdr3_aa: CASRENSNQPQHF
cdr3_nt: TGTGCCAGCCGGGAGAATAGCAATCAGCCCCAGCATTTT

j_call: TRBJ2-7
d_call: .
v_call: TRBV29-1
clone_size: .
cdr3_aa: CSVVRTIGEQYF
cdr3_nt: TGCAGCGTTGTGAGGACTATCGGCGAGCAGTACTTC

j_call: TRBJ2-7
d_call: .
v_call: TRBV6-2/TRBV6-3
clone_size: .
cdr3_aa: CASSQSPSGSNSYEQYF
cdr3_nt: TGTGCCAGCAGTCAATCCCCGTCTGGGAGTAACTCCTACGAGCAGTACTTC

j_call: TRBJ2-7
d_call: TRBD2
v_call: TRBV14
clone_size: .
cdr3_aa: CASSQGSGGAYEQYF
cdr3_nt: TGTGCCAGCAGCCAAGGGAGTGGGGGGGCCTACGAGCAGTACTTC

j_call: TRBJ1-3
d_call: .
v_call: TRBV5-1
clone_size: .
cdr3_aa: CASSLGVSSGNTIYF
cdr3_nt: TGCGCCAGCAGCTTGGGCGTATCGTCTGGAAACACCATATATTTT

j_call: TRBJ2-7
d_call: .
v_call: TRBV28
clone_size: .
cdr3_aa: CASSHRVEQYF
cdr3_nt: TGTGCCAGCAGCCACAGGGTCGAGCAGTACTTC

j_call: TRBJ1-1
d_call: .
v_call: TRBV2
clone_size: once
cdr3_aa: CASKVDSALTEAFF
cdr3_nt: TGTGCCAGCAAAGTGGACAGTGCCCTCACTGAAGCTTTCTTT

j_call: TRBJ2-3
d_call: .
v_call: TRBV2
clone_size: .
cdr3_aa: CASNPGTSTDTQYF
cdr3_nt: TGTGCCAGCAACCCAGGGACTAGCACAGATACGCAGTATTTT

j_call: TRBJ1-5
d_call: TRBD1
v_call: TRBV28
clone_size: .
cdr3_aa: CASSLGDRVSQPQHF
cdr3_nt: TGTGCCAGCAGTTTGGGAGACAGGGTAAGCCAGCCCCAGCATTTT

j_call: TRBJ1-2
d_call: .
v_call: TRBV3-1/TRBV3-2
clone_size: .
cdr3_aa: CASSPGYGYTF
cdr3_nt: TGTGCCAGCAGCCCAGGGTATGGCTACACCTTC

j_call: TRBJ1-4
d_call: .
v_call: TRBV7-9
clone_size: .
cdr3_aa: CASSGGEKLFF
cdr3_nt: TGTGCCAGCAGCGGAGGGGAAAAACTGTTTTTT

j_call: TRBJ2-4
d_call: TRBD1
v_call: TRBV5-1
clone_size: .
cdr3_aa: CASSLAIGQGGNIQYF
cdr3_nt: TGCGCCAGCAGCTTGGCCATCGGACAGGGGGGGAACATTCAGTACTTC

j_call: TRBJ1-6
d_call: TRBD1
v_call: TRBV28
clone_size: .
cdr3_aa: CASERDSTNSPLHF
cdr3_nt: TGTGCCAGTGAAAGGGACAGTACTAATTCACCCCTCCACTTT

j_call: TRBJ1-2
d_call: TRBD1
v_call: TRBV14
clone_size: .
cdr3_aa: CASSQDPWGTGGSYTF
cdr3_nt: TGTGCCAGCAGCCAAGACCCATGGGGGACAGGGGGCTCCTACACCTTC

j_call: TRBJ2-7
d_call: TRBD2
v_call: TRBV10-3
clone_size: once
cdr3_aa: CAISWGLAGGEQYF
cdr3_nt: TGTGCCATCAGCTGGGGACTAGCGGGAGGCGAGCAGTACTTC

j_call: TRBJ1-1
d_call: TRBD1
v_call: TRBV5-1
clone_size: once
cdr3_aa: CASSLGGQGKTEAFF
cdr3_nt: TGCGCCAGCAGCTTGGGGGGACAGGGTAAGACTGAAGCTTTCTTT

j_call: TRBJ2-5
d_call: TRBD1
v_call: TRBV5-6
clone_size: .
cdr3_aa: CASSLARQGTQYF
cdr3_nt: TGTGCCAGCAGCTTGGCTCGACAGGGCACCCAGTACTTC

j_call: TRBJ1-3
d_call: .
v_call: TRBV7-9
clone_size: once
cdr3_aa: CASRPHTGSSGNTIYF
cdr3_nt: TGTGCCAGCAGGCCTCATACAGGGTCGAGCGGAAACACCATATATTTT

j_call: TRBJ2-3
d_call: TRBD2
v_call: TRBV7-9
clone_size: .
cdr3_aa: CASSRGGTDTQYF
cdr3_nt: TGTGCCAGCAGCCGGGGGGGCACAGATACGCAGTATTTT

j_call: TRBJ1-1
d_call: .
v_call: TRBV28
clone_size: .
cdr3_aa: CASREGNTEAFF
cdr3_nt: TGTGCCAGCCGGGAGGGGAACACTGAAGCTTTCTTT

j_call: TRBJ2-7
d_call: TRBD2
v_call: TRBV4-1
clone_size: .
cdr3_aa: CASSKAGGYEQYF
cdr3_nt: TGCGCCAGCAGCAAAGCGGGAGGCTACGAGCAGTACTTC

j_call: TRBJ2-7
d_call: TRBD2
v_call: TRBV3-1/TRBV3-2
clone_size: .
cdr3_aa: CASSHNQREGRAGEQYF
cdr3_nt: TGTGCCAGCAGCCATAATCAGCGGGAGGGCCGCGCTGGCGAGCAGTACTTC

j_call: TRBJ2-3
d_call: .
v_call: TRBV5-4
clone_size: .
cdr3_aa: CASRGDSDTQYF
cdr3_nt: TGTGCCAGCAGGGGCGATTCAGATACGCAGTATTTT

j_call: TRBJ2-1
d_call: .
v_call: TRBV16
clone_size: .
cdr3_aa: CASSQSFGQNEQFF
cdr3_nt: TGTGCCAGCAGCCAATCATTTGGGCAGAATGAGCAGTTCTTC

j_call: TRBJ2-2
d_call: .
v_call: TRBV2
clone_size: .
cdr3_aa: CASSRLAEGAGELFF
cdr3_nt: TGTGCCAGCTCCCGGCTAGCGGAGGGGGCCGGGGAGCTGTTTTTT

j_call: TRBJ2-1
d_call: TRBD2
v_call: TRBV7-2
clone_size: .
cdr3_aa: CASRAGGNEQFF
cdr3_nt: TGTGCCAGCAGGGCGGGGGGCAATGAGCAGTTCTTC

j_call: TRBJ1-2
d_call: .
v_call: TRBV18
clone_size: once
cdr3_aa: CASSPTLGPGSDGYTF
cdr3_nt: TGTGCCAGCTCACCAACCCTTGGTCCGGGGTCGGATGGCTACACCTTC

j_call: TRBJ2-7
d_call: .
v_call: TRBV29-1
clone_size: once
cdr3_aa: CSATVRDTSSYEQYF
cdr3_nt: TGCAGCGCGACAGTCCGGGACACGAGCTCCTACGAGCAGTACTTC

j_call: TRBJ1-2
d_call: TRBD1
v_call: TRBV4-1
clone_size: .
cdr3_aa: CASSRGGQTGRFGYTF
cdr3_nt: TGCGCCAGCAGCCGAGGCGGACAGACAGGGAGGTTCGGCTACACCTTC

j_call: TRBJ1-6
d_call: .
v_call: TRBV6-2/TRBV6-3
clone_size: .
cdr3_aa: CASSPVGLGNSPLHF
cdr3_nt: TGTGCCAGCAGCCCCGTGGGGCTCGGGAATTCACCCCTCCACTTT

j_call: TRBJ1-2
d_call: .
v_call: TRBV27
clone_size: .
cdr3_aa: CASSLYGLNPSGYTF
cdr3_nt: TGTGCCAGCAGTTTATACGGACTAAACCCTTCGGGCTACACCTTC

j_call: TRBJ1-2
d_call: .
v_call: TRBV28
clone_size: .
cdr3_aa: CASSAGGAVIYGYTF
cdr3_nt: TGTGCCAGCAGTGCGGGCGGGGCTGTGATATATGGCTACACCTTC

j_call: TRBJ1-2
d_call: TRBD1
v_call: TRBV7-8
clone_size: .
cdr3_aa: CASSPRQGGGYTF
cdr3_nt: TGTGCCAGCAGCCCTAGACAGGGTGGGGGCTACACCTTC

j_call: TRBJ1-5
d_call: .
v_call: TRBV9
clone_size: .
cdr3_aa: CASSEGPASNQPQHF
cdr3_nt: TGTGCCAGCAGTGAGGGCCCCGCGAGCAATCAGCCCCAGCATTTT

j_call: TRBJ2-3
d_call: .
v_call: TRBV11-2
clone_size: once
cdr3_aa: CASSPWDTLKRSTDTQYF
cdr3_nt: TGTGCCAGCAGCCCCTGGGACACACTAAAAAGGAGCACAGATACGCAGTATTTT

j_call: TRBJ1-2
d_call: .
v_call: TRBV2
clone_size: .
cdr3_aa: CASVGDTANYGYTF
cdr3_nt: TGTGCCAGCGTCGGGGACACTGCTAACTATGGCTACACCTTC

j_call: TRBJ1-2
d_call: .
v_call: TRBV2
clone_size: .
cdr3_aa: CASSDDGHGYTF
cdr3_nt: TGTGCCAGCAGTGATGATGGACACGGCTACACCTTC

j_call: TRBJ2-7
d_call: .
v_call: TRBV5-1
clone_size: .
cdr3_aa: CASSWDSGEQYF
cdr3_nt: TGCGCCAGCAGCTGGGACTCGGGGGAGCAGTACTTC

j_call: TRBJ2-2
d_call: TRBD2
v_call: TRBV11-3
clone_size: .
cdr3_aa: CASSLDGLAGDTGELFF
cdr3_nt: TGTGCCAGCAGCTTAGATGGACTAGCGGGGGACACCGGGGAGCTGTTTTTT

j_call: TRBJ2-1
d_call: .
v_call: TRBV2
clone_size: .
cdr3_aa: CASWAKEAGHEQFF
cdr3_nt: TGTGCCAGTTGGGCTAAGGAGGCGGGACATGAGCAGTTCTTC

j_call: TRBJ2-1
d_call: .
v_call: TRBV4-3
clone_size: .
cdr3_aa: CASSQEASLEQFF
cdr3_nt: TGCGCCAGCAGCCAAGAAGCCTCGCTGGAGCAGTTCTTC

j_call: TRBJ1-1
d_call: TRBD1
v_call: TRBV4-1
clone_size: .
cdr3_aa: CASSPAGGLNTEAFF
cdr3_nt: TGCGCCAGCAGCCCAGCAGGGGGCTTGAACACTGAAGCTTTCTTT

j_call: TRBJ1-1
d_call: .
v_call: TRBV5-8
clone_size: once
cdr3_aa: CASSSGLEAFF
cdr3_nt: TGTGCCAGCAGCTCCGGTCTAGAGGCTTTCTTT

j_call: TRBJ1-2
d_call: .
v_call: TRBV5-1
clone_size: .
cdr3_aa: CASSSRESGGYTF
cdr3_nt: TGCGCCAGCAGCTCCAGGGAAAGTGGAGGCTACACCTTC

j_call: TRBJ2-2
d_call: TRBD2
v_call: TRBV9
clone_size: .
cdr3_aa: CASSATPGGPGELFF
cdr3_nt: TGTGCCAGCAGCGCCACTCCGGGGGGGCCCGGGGAGCTGTTTTTT

j_call: TRBJ2-1
d_call: .
v_call: TRBV21-1
clone_size: .
cdr3_aa: CASSKRGGGESNSYNEQFF
cdr3_nt: TGTGCCAGCTCCAAAAGGGGAGGGGGGGAGTCGAACTCCTACAATGAGCAGTTCTTC

j_call: TRBJ1-4
d_call: TRBD1
v_call: TRBV4-1
clone_size: .
cdr3_aa: CASSQDTLNYRTGAGEKLFF
cdr3_nt: TGCGCCAGCAGCCAAGACACCCTGAACTACAGGACAGGGGCTGGTGAAAAACTGTTTTTT

j_call: TRBJ1-5
d_call: .
v_call: TRBV28
clone_size: .
cdr3_aa: CASSQGNWGQPQHF
cdr3_nt: TGTGCCAGCTCACAGGGCAACTGGGGTCAGCCCCAGCATTTT

j_call: TRBJ1-6
d_call: TRBD1
v_call: TRBV10-1
clone_size: once
cdr3_aa: CASSLDRGAYNSPLHF
cdr3_nt: TGCGCCAGCAGTTTAGACAGGGGTGCATATAATTCACCCCTCCACTTT